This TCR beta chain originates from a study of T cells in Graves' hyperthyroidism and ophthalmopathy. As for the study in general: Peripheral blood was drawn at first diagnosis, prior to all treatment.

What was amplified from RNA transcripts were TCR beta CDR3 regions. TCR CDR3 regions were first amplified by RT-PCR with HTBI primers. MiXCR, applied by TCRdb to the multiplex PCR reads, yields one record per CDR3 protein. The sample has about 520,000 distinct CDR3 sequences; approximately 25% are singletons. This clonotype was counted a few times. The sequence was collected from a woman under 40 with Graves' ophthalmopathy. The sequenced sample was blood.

The DNA of the CDR3 is TGTGCCATCAGTGATCCCAGTAACTCCTACGAGCAGTACTTC. Protein product: CAISDPSNSYEQYF. The chain combines TRBV10-3 with TRBJ2-7; no clear D gene. The length of the CDR3 is 14 residues. Per germline, CDR1 ENHRY and CDR2 SYGVKD. V dropped 3 bases and J dropped 0 bases, with 9 bases sitting between them.